Below, 7 T cell receptor beta chains from the same sample are listed, as sequenced in a study of long-term antiretroviral therapy in people with HIV. Running of the v3.0 immunoSEQ assay took place at survey level. Here immunoSEQ multiplex PCR was the method, and the copy in TCRdb shows in-frame clones only, minus some. Among 30,000 to 40,000 clones, around 79% were seen once, and the ten largest hold approximately 3.2%. The sample in question was unsorted PBMCs, obtained 1.9 years after starting antiretroviral therapy. The receptor source for this set is a man between 18 and 29 years old with HIV.

The chain carries TRBV6-1 and TRBJ1-5; possibly TRBD1 for D (5 bases). Trimming stripped 9 bases from V and 5 bases from J, with 14 bases between. The CDR3 sequence is 13 residues long. Germline CDR1 and CDR2: MNHNS and SASEGT. CDR3 protein: CASTRDGHQPQHF. In DNA, the CDR3 is TGTGCCAGTACCCGGGACGGGCATCAGCCCCAGCATTTT.

V is TRBV16 and J is TRBJ1-5; D possibly corresponds to TRBD1 (5 bases). This CDR3 is built from 15 residues. V shed 0 bases and J shed 2 bases, with 8 bases lying between them. Per germline, CDR1 KGHSY and CDR2 FQNENV. The CDR3 nucleotides read TGTGCCAGCAGCCAATCAGGCAGGGGCAATCAGCCCCAGCATTTT. Residues: CASSQSGRGNQPQHF.

This clone was counted only a few times. V and J are TRBV18 and TRBJ1-2; 9 bases match TRBD1. This CDR3 is built from 15 residues. CDR1 is KGHSH, CDR2 LQKENI, per germline. The ends lost 5 bases at V and 3 bases at J; junction bases unmatched: 7. The CDR3 nucleotides read TGTGCCAGCTCATCTGGACAGGGGTACGACTATGGCTACACCTTC. It yields the protein CASSSGQGYDYGYTF.

The V gene is TRBV4-2, the J gene TRBJ2-1; tentative D call: TRBD1 (6 bases). Deletions cut 0 bases from V and 2 bases from J, with 17 bases between. Germline values: CDR1 LGHNA, CDR2 YNFKEQ. This CDR3 spans 18 amino acids. The chain's CDR3 is CASSQDPPPRGAYNEQFF. CDR3 DNA sequence: TGTGCCAGCAGCCAAGATCCCCCCCCCAGGGGCGCCTACAATGAGCAGTTCTTC.

The chain is built from TRBV7-3 and TRBJ1-1; D not resolved. The CDR3 runs 13 residues. The V gene lost 2 bases and the J gene lost 2 bases, with 6 bases spanning the gap. The germline CDR1 and CDR2 sequences are SGHTA and FQGTGA. Here the CDR3 DNA reads TGTGCCAGCAGCTTATTTCCTAACACTGAAGCTTTCTTT. It is translated as CASSLFPNTEAFF.

This clone was observed a handful of times. This chain joins TRBV21-1 and TRBJ2-7. TRBV21-1 is described as a pseudogene. This CDR3 spans 11 amino acids. CDR3 protein: CASDPVYEQYV. In DNA form, the CDR3 reads TGTGCCAGCGACCCGGTCTACGAGCAGTACGTC.

This chain joins TRBV27 and TRBJ1-6, with 8 bases matching TRBD1. The V and J ends lost 3 bases and 7 bases, in that order; junction bases with no gene match: 5. CDR1 is MNHEY and CDR2 is SMNVEV in the germline V gene (reference sequence). The CDR3 covers 15 residues. The CDR3 bases are TGTGCCAGCAGTTTGCGACAGGGGCAAAATTCACCCCTCCACTTT. It specifies CASSLRQGQNSPLHF.